A single TCR beta chain is shown here with its context. Repertoires were generated with immunoSEQ multiplex PCR, while TCRdb's copy carries only in-frame clones and drops some. The repertoire consists of about 240,000 clones, with roughly 91% occurring once and the leading ten covering approximately 9.5%. Germline values: CDR1 KGHDR, CDR2 SFDVKD. The CDR3 contains 14 residues. V gave up 2 bases and J gave up 7 bases, with 11 bases separating them. Participants were aged about 18 to 89 years from roughly 26 US areas. Clinical history reported by participants formed the basis on which cohorts were assigned. Symptom resolution, clearance, or two negative PCRs marked the recovered donors of Cohort 3. This sample was taken from a study of blood T cell repertoires in COVID-19. Looking at the study overall: The United States, Italy and Spain provided the acute and convalescent COVID-19 samples.

Material for sequencing was PBMCs or T cells enriched from blood (not recorded which). The chain carries TRBV24-1 and TRBJ1-5; D perhaps matches TRBD1 (5 bases). The TCR comes from a middle-aged man who had recovered from COVID-19. In nucleotides, the CDR3 is TGTGCCACCAGTGATTGGGGGGTCGGGCAGCCCCAGCATTTT. Translating it yields CATSDWGVGQPQHF.